Listed below are T cell receptor beta chains from one sample, sequenced in a study of cytomegalovirus exposure and HLA in healthy donors. Clones were read by immunoSEQ multiplex PCR, and TCRdb kept only the in-frame ones, dropping some. The data contain 95,000 to 150,000 clones, around 65% of them singletons. The sequencing sample was made of PBMCs. These receptor sequences come from a young man in good health and CMV-seronegative. CDR3s include the opening cysteine and the closing phenylalanine or tryptophan. The D gene is left open where the match is weak. Some rows have no size entry. The others give once, few or many, or a class for an expanded clone.

D gene: TRBD2; clone size: once; CDR3 length: 17; V gene: TRBV18; J gene: TRBJ2-7; CDR3 protein: CASSRGTSGGSSYEQYF; CDR3 DNA: TGTGCCAGCTCACGGGGGACTAGCGGGGGCAGCTCCTACGAGCAGTACTTC
D gene: NA; clone size: few; CDR3 length: 15; V gene: TRBV9; J gene: TRBJ1-1; CDR3 protein: CASSVVSGGLTEAFF; CDR3 DNA: TGTGCCAGCAGCGTAGTTTCTGGGGGCCTCACTGAAGCTTTCTTT
D gene: TRBD2; clone size: few; CDR3 length: 15; V gene: TRBV9; J gene: TRBJ2-7; CDR3 protein: CASSVSPSGSYEQYF; CDR3 DNA: TGTGCCAGCAGCGTCTCACCTAGCGGGTCCTACGAGCAGTACTTC
D gene: NA; clone size: few; CDR3 length: 14; V gene: TRBV27; J gene: TRBJ2-3; CDR3 protein: CASIGGVFTDTQYF; CDR3 DNA: TGTGCCAGCATTGGAGGGGTGTTCACAGATACGCAGTATTTT
D gene: NA; clone size: NA; CDR3 length: 15; V gene: TRBV9; J gene: TRBJ1-2; CDR3 protein: CASSVGAGAPYGYTF; CDR3 DNA: TGTGCCAGCAGCGTAGGAGCAGGGGCCCCCTATGGCTACACCTTC
D gene: TRBD1; clone size: NA; CDR3 length: 15; V gene: TRBV4-2; J gene: TRBJ1-5; CDR3 protein: CASSQAQGANQPQHF; CDR3 DNA: TGTGCCAGCAGCCAGGCCCAGGGGGCGAATCAGCCCCAGCATTTT
D gene: TRBD1; clone size: NA; CDR3 length: 14; V gene: TRBV7-9; J gene: TRBJ1-4; CDR3 protein: CASSYRQGNEKLFF; CDR3 DNA: TGTGCCAGCAGCTACAGACAGGGGAATGAAAAACTGTTTTTT
D gene: TRBD1; clone size: NA; CDR3 length: 14; V gene: TRBV6-1; J gene: TRBJ1-1; CDR3 protein: CATQTGVRNTEAFF; CDR3 DNA: TGTGCCACCCAGACAGGGGTGAGGAACACTGAAGCTTTCTTT
D gene: TRBD2; clone size: few; CDR3 length: 16; V gene: TRBV5-1; J gene: TRBJ2-3; CDR3 protein: CASSGTSGGGADTQYF; CDR3 DNA: TGCGCCAGCAGCGGGACTAGCGGGGGGGGCGCAGATACGCAGTATTTT
D gene: TRBD2; clone size: NA; CDR3 length: 14; V gene: TRBV30; J gene: TRBJ2-3; CDR3 protein: CAWGSGRALDTQYF; CDR3 DNA: TGTGCCTGGGGGAGCGGGAGGGCCTTAGATACGCAGTATTTT
D gene: TRBD1; clone size: NA; CDR3 length: 15; V gene: TRBV7-9; J gene: TRBJ2-7; CDR3 protein: CASTTRQGASYEQYF; CDR3 DNA: TGTGCCAGCACCACGCGACAGGGGGCATCCTACGAGCAGTACTTC
D gene: TRBD1; clone size: NA; CDR3 length: 14; V gene: TRBV30; J gene: TRBJ1-4; CDR3 protein: CAWSIDRVRKKLFF; CDR3 DNA: TGTGCCTGGAGTATTGACAGGGTCAGAAAAAAACTGTTTTTT
D gene: TRBD1; clone size: NA; CDR3 length: 15; V gene: TRBV7-9; J gene: TRBJ2-7; CDR3 protein: CASSQPGQGGYEQYF; CDR3 DNA: TGTGCCAGCAGCCAACCGGGACAGGGAGGTTACGAGCAGTACTTC
D gene: TRBD2; clone size: NA; CDR3 length: 16; V gene: TRBV5-5; J gene: TRBJ2-1; CDR3 protein: CASSLIDGREYNEQFF; CDR3 DNA: TGTGCCAGCAGCTTGATTGACGGGAGGGAATACAATGAGCAGTTCTTC
D gene: TRBD1; clone size: NA; CDR3 length: 15; V gene: TRBV2; J gene: TRBJ2-7; CDR3 protein: CASSDGQGLRLEQYF; CDR3 DNA: TGTGCCAGCAGTGATGGACAGGGTTTACGACTGGAGCAGTACTTC
D gene: TRBD2; clone size: NA; CDR3 length: 17; V gene: TRBV15; J gene: TRBJ2-7; CDR3 protein: CATSRISGAAEAYEQYF; CDR3 DNA: TGTGCCACCAGCAGGATTAGCGGGGCGGCCGAGGCCTACGAGCAGTACTTC
D gene: NA; clone size: NA; CDR3 length: 14; V gene: TRBV28; J gene: TRBJ2-3; CDR3 protein: CASSLDSRTDTQYF; CDR3 DNA: TGTGCCAGCAGTTTAGACAGCCGCACAGATACGCAGTATTTT
D gene: TRBD2; clone size: NA; CDR3 length: 20; V gene: TRBV5-1; J gene: TRBJ2-7; CDR3 protein: CASSLPFGSAGDVLWYEQYF; CDR3 DNA: TGCGCCAGCAGCTTGCCCTTTGGATCGGCGGGAGATGTTCTATGGTACGAGCAGTACTTC
D gene: NA; clone size: NA; CDR3 length: 16; V gene: TRBV5-1; J gene: TRBJ2-4; CDR3 protein: CASSPLAALAKNIQYF; CDR3 DNA: TGCGCCAGCAGCCCTTTAGCGGCTCTAGCCAAAAACATTCAGTACTTC
D gene: TRBD2; clone size: NA; CDR3 length: 15; V gene: TRBV5-1; J gene: TRBJ2-7; CDR3 protein: CASSPGTLGGGEQYF; CDR3 DNA: TGCGCCAGCAGCCCCGGGACGCTGGGGGGGGGTGAGCAGTACTTC
D gene: TRBD1; clone size: NA; CDR3 length: 15; V gene: TRBV28; J gene: TRBJ1-1; CDR3 protein: CASSPGQAGTKEAFF; CDR3 DNA: TGTGCCAGCAGCCCGGGACAGGCGGGAACTAAGGAAGCTTTCTTT
D gene: TRBD1; clone size: NA; CDR3 length: 11; V gene: TRBV29-1; J gene: TRBJ2-7; CDR3 protein: CSVQGAREQYF; CDR3 DNA: TGCAGCGTCCAGGGGGCGCGAGAGCAGTACTTC
D gene: NA; clone size: NA; CDR3 length: 14; V gene: TRBV7-2; J gene: TRBJ2-2; CDR3 protein: CASSLALSTGELFF; CDR3 DNA: TGTGCCAGCAGCTTAGCGCTAAGTACCGGGGAGCTGTTTTTT
D gene: TRBD1; clone size: NA; CDR3 length: 16; V gene: TRBV7-9; J gene: TRBJ1-1; CDR3 protein: CASSLDGQGRGAEAFF; CDR3 DNA: TGTGCCAGCAGCCTAGACGGACAGGGACGCGGGGCTGAAGCTTTCTTT
D gene: TRBD2; clone size: NA; CDR3 length: 16; V gene: TRBV30; J gene: TRBJ2-4; CDR3 protein: CAWTSGRASGKNIQYF; CDR3 DNA: TGTGCCTGGACTAGCGGGAGGGCCAGTGGCAAAAACATTCAGTACTTC
D gene: TRBD2; clone size: NA; CDR3 length: 16; V gene: TRBV7-2; J gene: TRBJ2-7; CDR3 protein: CASSHLAGPVRGEQYF; CDR3 DNA: TGTGCCAGCAGCCATTTAGCGGGACCTGTCCGGGGGGAGCAGTACTTC
D gene: NA; clone size: NA; CDR3 length: 12; V gene: TRBV19; J gene: TRBJ1-1; CDR3 protein: CASTGRVTEAFF; CDR3 DNA: TGTGCCAGTACGGGCAGGGTCACTGAAGCTTTCTTT
D gene: NA; clone size: NA; CDR3 length: 13; V gene: TRBV19; J gene: TRBJ1-1; CDR3 protein: CATVKGWNTEAFF; CDR3 DNA: TGTGCCACCGTTAAGGGGTGGAACACTGAAGCTTTCTTT
D gene: NA; clone size: NA; CDR3 length: 17; V gene: TRBV5-5; J gene: TRBJ1-1; CDR3 protein: CASSSLSGGRLNTEAFF; CDR3 DNA: TGTGCCAGCAGCTCGTTGTCGGGGGGTCGTCTGAACACTGAAGCTTTCTTT
D gene: TRBD2; clone size: NA; CDR3 length: 18; V gene: TRBV29-1; J gene: TRBJ2-5; CDR3 protein: CSVAPRVTSGRYQETQYF; CDR3 DNA: TGCAGCGTTGCCCCTCGCGTGACTAGCGGGCGGTACCAAGAGACCCAGTACTTC
D gene: NA; clone size: few; CDR3 length: 12; V gene: TRBV29-1; J gene: TRBJ1-2; CDR3 protein: CSVDRGAYGYTF; CDR3 DNA: TGCAGCGTTGATCGGGGGGCGTATGGCTACACCTTC
D gene: NA; clone size: few; CDR3 length: 14; V gene: TRBV2; J gene: TRBJ2-1; CDR3 protein: CASSDSSDPLKQFF; CDR3 DNA: TGTGCCAGCAGCGACTCCTCAGACCCCCTCAAGCAGTTCTTC
D gene: TRBD2; clone size: once; CDR3 length: 14; V gene: TRBV28; J gene: TRBJ2-3; CDR3 protein: CASSLAGASVTQYF; CDR3 DNA: TGTGCCAGCAGTTTAGCGGGAGCGAGTGTTACGCAGTATTTT
D gene: TRBD1; clone size: NA; CDR3 length: 13; V gene: TRBV6-5; J gene: TRBJ2-7; CDR3 protein: CASSRQGSYEQYF; CDR3 DNA: TGTGCCAGCAGTCGACAGGGGTCCTACGAGCAGTACTTC
D gene: TRBD2; clone size: NA; CDR3 length: 19; V gene: TRBV28; J gene: TRBJ2-1; CDR3 protein: CASSNNLGLAGGLENEQFF; CDR3 DNA: TGTGCCAGCAGTAATAATTTGGGACTAGCGGGGGGGCTTGAGAATGAGCAGTTCTTC